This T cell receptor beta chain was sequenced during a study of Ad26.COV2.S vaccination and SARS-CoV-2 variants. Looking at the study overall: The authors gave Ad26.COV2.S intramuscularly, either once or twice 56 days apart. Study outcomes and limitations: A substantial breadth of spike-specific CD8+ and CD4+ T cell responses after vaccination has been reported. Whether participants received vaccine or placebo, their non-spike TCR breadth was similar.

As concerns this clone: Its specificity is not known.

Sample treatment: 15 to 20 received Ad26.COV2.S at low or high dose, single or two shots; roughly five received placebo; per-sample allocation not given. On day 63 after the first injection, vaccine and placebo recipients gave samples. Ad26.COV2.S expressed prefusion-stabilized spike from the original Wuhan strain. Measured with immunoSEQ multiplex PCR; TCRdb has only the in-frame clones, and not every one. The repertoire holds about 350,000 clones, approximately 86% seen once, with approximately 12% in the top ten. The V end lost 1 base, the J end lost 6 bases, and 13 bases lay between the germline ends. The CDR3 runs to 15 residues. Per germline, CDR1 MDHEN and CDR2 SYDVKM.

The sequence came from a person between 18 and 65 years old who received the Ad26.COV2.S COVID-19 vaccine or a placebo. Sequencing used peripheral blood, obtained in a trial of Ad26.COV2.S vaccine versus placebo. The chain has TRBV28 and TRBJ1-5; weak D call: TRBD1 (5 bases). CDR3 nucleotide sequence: TGTGCCAGCAGTTTATCCAGGGTGAGGACTCAGCCCCAGCATTTT. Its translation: CASSLSRVRTQPQHF. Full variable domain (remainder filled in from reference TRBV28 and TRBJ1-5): DVKVTQSSRYLVKRTGEKVFLECVQDMDHENMFWYRQDPGLGLRLIYFSYDVKMKEKGDIPEGYSVSREKKERFSLILESASTNQTSMYLCASSLSRVRTQPQHFGDGTRLSIL.